Below, 23 T cell receptor beta chains from the same sample are listed, as sequenced in a study of T cells in Graves' hyperthyroidism and ophthalmopathy. The CDR3 regions of TCR beta were amplified from RNA transcripts. RT-PCR in the first round (using the HTBI primer set) targeted the TCR CDR3. Using its own MiXCR run on the multiplex PCR reads, TCRdb lists one record per CDR3 protein. The sample carries around 300,000 distinct CDR3 sequences, over 20% recorded once. The sequenced material came from blood. The receptors stem from a man between 25 and 39 years old with Graves' ophthalmopathy.

This clonotype was counted between two and nine times. This chain connects TRBV6-1 to TRBJ1-2; D possibly corresponds to TRBD1 (5 bases). Trimming left V 2 bases short and J 8 bases short, with 15 bases between. The CDR3 has 14 residues. CDR1 is MNHNS and CDR2 is SASEGT in the germline V gene. CDR3 in amino acids: CASSENHPAGGYTF. Written as DNA, the CDR3 is TGTGCCAGCAGTGAAAACCACCCCGCAGGGGGCTACACCTTC.

This clonotype was recorded at least ten times. This sequence joins TRBV12-3 or TRBV12-4 and TRBJ2-3; 7 nucleotides match TRBD1. This CDR3 region has 15 residues. The V and J ends lost 7 bases and 0 bases, in that order; junction bases with no gene match: 7. CDR3 nucleotide sequence: TGTGCCAGCACTAACAGGGGATCCAGCACAGATACGCAGTATTTT. Translation: CASTNRGSSTDTQYF.

This clonotype was counted only a few times. This chain joins TRBV11-2 and TRBJ2-1, with 8 positions matching TRBD2. CDR1 and CDR2 from the germline V gene are SGHAT and FQNNGV. This CDR3 is built from 19 residues. Losses at the gene ends were 4 bases for V and 2 bases for J; bases not matched to a gene: 16. CDR3 nucleotide sequence: TGTGCCAGCAGCTGGCCGTGGGCGGGACGGGAGGGGGCCTACAATGAGCAGTTCTTC. It encodes CASSWPWAGREGAYNEQFF.

This clonotype was seen only a few times. A junction end diverges from the germline sequence, so it may reflect a read error. The chain joins TRBV27 to TRBJ1-2; D gene uncertain. The CDR3 sequence is 15 residues long. Germline V gene sequence: CDR1 MNHEY, CDR2 SMNVEV (reference sequence). The CDR3 loop is CANSLYAGSNYGYTF. In nucleotides, the CDR3 is TGTGCCAACAGTTTATACGCGGGATCTAACTATGGCTACACCTTC.

This clonotype was recorded at least ten times. V usage is TRBV3-1 and J usage is TRBJ2-1; possibly TRBD1 for D (6 bases). V was trimmed by 1 base and J by 5 bases, leaving 21 bases between them. The germline V gene encodes CDR1 LGHDT and CDR2 YNNKEL (reference sequence). The CDR3 runs 18 residues. The CDR3, as DNA: TGTGCCAGCAGCCAAGCTTTTTCCTGGACAGCGAAGAACAATGAGCAGTTCTTC. Its translation: CASSQAFSWTAKNNEQFF.

J is TRBJ2-5 and V is TRBV29-1, with D perhaps given as TRBD1 or TRBD2 (5 bases each). This CDR3 has 16 residues. V lost 0 bases to trimming and J lost 2 bases, with 16 bases between them. Germline V CDR1 and CDR2: SQVTM, ANQGSEA. This CDR3 reads CSVEDPGAFQQETQYF. In nucleotides, the CDR3 is TGCAGCGTTGAAGATCCCGGGGCGTTTCAGCAAGAGACCCAGTACTTC. The variable domain in full, with the rest retrieved from reference TRBV29-1 and TRBJ2-5, is SAVISQKPSRDICQRGTSLTIQCQVDSQVTMMFWYRQQPGQSLTLIATANQGSEATYESGFVIDKFPISRPNLTFSTLTVSNMSPEDSSIYLCSVEDPGAFQQETQYFGPGTRLLVL.

This clonotype was observed many times. The V and J genes are TRBV11-2 and TRBJ1-6; 8 bases fit TRBD1. The CDR3 runs 14 residues. Trimming at V came to 5 bases and at J to 13 bases, leaving 10 bases not matched to a gene. Germline assignment: CDR1 SGHAT and CDR2 FQNNGV. Here the CDR3 DNA reads TGTGCCAGCAGCGTTCAGGGGGCTTTTAGTCCCCTCCACTTT. Translating it yields CASSVQGAFSPLHF.

V and J are TRBV5-6 and TRBJ2-1; D unclear. The CDR3 is made up of 17 amino acids. V shed 1 base and J shed 5 bases, with 19 bases lying between them. The germline V gene encodes CDR1 SGHDT and CDR2 YYEEEE. CDR3 nucleotide sequence: TGTGCCAGCAGCTTGTTAGTAGCCGGCCATCCCGACAATGAGCAGTTCTTC. It specifies CASSLLVAGHPDNEQFF.

This clonotype was seen a handful of times. The V call is TRBV7-2, the J call TRBJ2-3; 9 nucleotides align to TRBD2. This CDR3 is built from 16 residues. The germline V gene has CDR1 SGHTA and CDR2 FQGNSA. The V segment lost 2 bases and the J segment 2 bases; nucleotides outside the gene matches: 5. In DNA, the CDR3 is TGTGCCAGCAGCTTATATAGCGGGAGCCCCACAGATACGCAGTATTTT. Its protein is CASSLYSGSPTDTQYF.

The chain joins TRBV28 to TRBJ2-3; D not certain. Germline assignment: CDR1 MDHEN and CDR2 SYDVKM. Deletions cut 7 bases from V and 0 bases from J, with 5 bases between. The CDR3 is made up of 12 amino acids. The CDR3 DNA reads as TGTGCCAGCACCTACAGCACAGATACGCAGTATTTT. It specifies CASTYSTDTQYF.

The chain carries TRBV6-1 and TRBJ2-7, with D unresolved. The CDR3 consists of 14 residues. V shed 5 bases and J shed 1 base, with 12 bases lying between them. From germline, CDR1 is MNHNS and CDR2 SASEGT. This chain's CDR3 is CASSMDRLSYEQYF. Here the CDR3 DNA reads TGTGCCAGCAGTATGGACCGACTTTCCTACGAGCAGTACTTC.

This clonotype occurred a few times. This rearrangement joins TRBV11-3 to TRBJ1-1; D gene unclear. Trimming took 5 bases from V and 7 from J, leaving 8 bases between them. Germline V lookup: CDR1 SGHNT, CDR2 YENEEA. The CDR3 contains 11 residues. CDR3 sequence: CASSRADEAFF. DNA of the CDR3: TGTGCCAGCAGCCGTGCAGATGAAGCTTTCTTT.

There are many counts of this clonotype. The V call is TRBV13, the J call TRBJ1-1; possible D gene TRBD1, 6 bases. V lost 8 bases and J 8 bases, leaving 18 bases between the germline ends. The germline V gene has CDR1 PRHDT and CDR2 FYEKMQ (reference sequence). The CDR3 has 13 residues. In DNA form, the CDR3 reads TGTGCCAGCGGGGGGCGCGTGGGAACAGAAGCTTTCTTT. Translated, it gives CASGGRVGTEAFF.

This clonotype was seen many times. This rearrangement joins TRBV5-1 to TRBJ1-1; tentative D call: TRBD1 (5 bases). With 1 base removed from V and 0 bases from J, the gap between germline ends came to 10 bases. Germline CDR1 SGHRS, CDR2 YFSETQ. The CDR3 runs 15 residues. CDR3: CASSLQGALNTEAFF. In DNA, the CDR3 is TGCGCCAGCAGCTTGCAAGGGGCATTGAACACTGAAGCTTTCTTT. Drawing the rest from reference TRBV5-1 and TRBJ1-1, the complete variable domain is KAGVTQTPRYLIKTRGQQVTLSCSPISGHRSVSWYQQTPGQGLQFLFEYFSETQRNKGNFPGRFSGRQFSNSRSEMNVSTLELGDSALYLCASSLQGALNTEAFFGQGTRLTVV.

About this clonotype: Without the conserved terminal phenylalanine or tryptophan, this CDR3 likely stems from a read error. The chain employs TRBV30 and TRBJ1-1, with D hard to call. The CDR3 is made up of 12 amino acids. The germline V gene has CDR1 GTSNPN and CDR2 SVGIG (reference sequence). Trimming removed 2 bases from V and 1 base from J, with 5 bases in between. CDR3 sequence (DNA): TGTGCCTGGAGTTTATGGAACACTGAAGCTTTCCTT. Translation gives CAWSLWNTEAFL.

CDR3 DNA sequence: TGCAGCGTCGCCACAAGGGAGGGGTGGGGTGAGCAGTTCTTC. Its protein product is CSVATREGWGEQFF. The V call is TRBV29-1, the J call TRBJ2-1, with 7 bases that match TRBD2. CDR3 size: 14 residues. The V gene end was trimmed by 6 bases and the J gene end by 9 bases; junction bases not matched to a gene: 14. Germline CDR1 is SQVTM and CDR2 is ANQGSEA.

With respect to this clonotype: A single base separates this from a much larger clone, so it may be a read error. The CDR3 coding sequence is TGTGCCAGCTCAAAAAAAGGTCCCGGGGAGCTGCTTTTT. Translated, it gives CASSKKGPGELLF. This rearrangement joins TRBV18 to TRBJ2-2; TRBD2 is a possible D gene (5 bases). CDR1 and CDR2 (germline): KGHSH, LQKENI. The CDR3 is 13 residues long.

The rearrangement uses TRBV10-3 and TRBJ1-1; D not certain. Trimming stripped 2 bases from V and 0 bases from J, with 7 bases between. Germline values: CDR1 ENHRY, CDR2 SYGVKD. CDR3 length equals 14 residues. This chain's CDR3 is CAISEKTLNTEAFF. CDR3 sequence (DNA): TGTGCCATCAGTGAGAAGACATTGAACACTGAAGCTTTCTTT.

This clonotype has at least ten counts. The gene calls are TRBV28 and TRBJ1-6, with 7 nucleotides matching TRBD1. Germline CDR1 is MDHEN and CDR2 is SYDVKM. J gave up 1 base and V 7 bases, and 10 bases lay outside the gene matches. The CDR3 consists of 17 residues. The CDR3 is CASTMQEGASYNSPLHF. The DNA of the CDR3 is TGTGCCAGCACCATGCAGGAGGGGGCGTCCTATAATTCACCCCTCCACTTT. Filled out from reference TRBV28 and TRBJ1-6, the complete variable domain reads DVKVTQSSRYLVKRTGEKVFLECVQDMDHENMFWYRQDPGLGLRLIYFSYDVKMKEKGDIPEGYSVSREKKERFSLILESASTNQTSMYLCASTMQEGASYNSPLHFGNGTRLTVT.

The chain couples TRBV6-6 to TRBJ2-1; D not resolved. This CDR3 has 14 residues. V was shortened by 0 bases and J by 2 bases, with 5 bases between the two germline ends. Germline V lookup: CDR1 MNHNY, CDR2 SVGAGI (reference sequence). In DNA form, the CDR3 reads TGTGCCAGCAGTTACTCGACAACCTACAATGAGCAGTTCTTC. This translates into CASSYSTTYNEQFF.

This clonotype was seen a few times. The genes are TRBV5-1 and TRBJ2-3, with D possibly matching TRBD1 (6 bases). This CDR3 is 17 amino acids long. CDR1 is SGHRS, CDR2 YFSETQ, per germline. Trimming stripped 0 bases from V and 2 bases from J, with 16 bases between. As DNA, the CDR3 is TGCGCCAGCAGCTTGGCCGGGACACCCAAGACCACAGATACGCAGTATTTT. Translating it yields CASSLAGTPKTTDTQYF.

This clonotype has a handful of counts. In DNA form, the CDR3 reads TGTGCCAGCAGTTATGTAGCGGGACCCTCCTACGAGCAGTACTTC. This gives the protein CASSYVAGPSYEQYF. V gene TRBV6-2 or TRBV6-3 combines with J gene TRBJ2-7; 8 bases align to TRBD2. The CDR3 covers 15 residues. Trimming at V came to 3 bases and at J to 0 bases, leaving 4 bases not matched to a gene. CDR1 is MNHEY and CDR2 is SVGEGT in the germline V gene.

This clonotype was counted many times. This sequence joins TRBV5-1 and TRBJ2-1, with D maybe TRBD2 (5 bases). V was trimmed by 6 bases and J by 0 bases, leaving 13 bases between them. Germline lookup yields CDR1 SGHRS and CDR2 YFSETQ. The CDR3 runs 15 residues. The CDR3 sequence is CASTESGSSYNEQFF. Written as DNA, the CDR3 is TGCGCCAGCACCGAGAGCGGTAGCTCCTACAATGAGCAGTTCTTC.